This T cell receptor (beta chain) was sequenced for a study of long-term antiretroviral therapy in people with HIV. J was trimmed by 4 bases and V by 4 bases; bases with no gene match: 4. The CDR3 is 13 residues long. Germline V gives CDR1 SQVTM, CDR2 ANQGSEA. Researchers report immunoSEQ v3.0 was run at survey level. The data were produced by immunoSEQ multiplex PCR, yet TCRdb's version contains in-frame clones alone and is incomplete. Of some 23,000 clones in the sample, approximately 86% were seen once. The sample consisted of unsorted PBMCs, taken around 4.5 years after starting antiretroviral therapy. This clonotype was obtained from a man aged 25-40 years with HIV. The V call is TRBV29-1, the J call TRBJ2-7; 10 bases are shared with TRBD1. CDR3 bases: TGCAGCGTTGCCTGGGACAGGGGTTACGAGCAGTACTTC. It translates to CSVAWDRGYEQYF.